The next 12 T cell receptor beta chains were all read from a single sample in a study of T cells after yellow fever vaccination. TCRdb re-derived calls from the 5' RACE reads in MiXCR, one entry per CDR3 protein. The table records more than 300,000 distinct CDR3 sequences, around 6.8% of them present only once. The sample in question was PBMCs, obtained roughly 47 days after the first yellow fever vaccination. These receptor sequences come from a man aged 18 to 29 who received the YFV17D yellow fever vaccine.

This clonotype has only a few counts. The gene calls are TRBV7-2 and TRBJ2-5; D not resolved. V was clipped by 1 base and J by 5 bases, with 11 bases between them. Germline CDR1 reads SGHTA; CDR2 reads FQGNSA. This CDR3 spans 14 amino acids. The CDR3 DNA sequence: TGTGCCAGCAGCTTAGTAATGACGAAGGAGACCCAGTACTTC. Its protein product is CASSLVMTKETQYF.

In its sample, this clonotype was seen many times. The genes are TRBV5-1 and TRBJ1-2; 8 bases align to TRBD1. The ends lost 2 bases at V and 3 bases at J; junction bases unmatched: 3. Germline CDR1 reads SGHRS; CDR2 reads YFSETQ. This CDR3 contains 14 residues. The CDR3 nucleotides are TGCGCCAGCAGCTTTCCGGGACAGGACTATGGCTACACCTTC. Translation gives CASSFPGQDYGYTF.

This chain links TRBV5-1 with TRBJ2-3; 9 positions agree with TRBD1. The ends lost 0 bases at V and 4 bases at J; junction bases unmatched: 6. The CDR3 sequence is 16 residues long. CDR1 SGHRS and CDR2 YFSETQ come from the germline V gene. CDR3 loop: CASSLVGDRAPDTQYF. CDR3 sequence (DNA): TGCGCCAGCAGCTTGGTAGGGGACAGGGCACCAGATACGCAGTATTTT.

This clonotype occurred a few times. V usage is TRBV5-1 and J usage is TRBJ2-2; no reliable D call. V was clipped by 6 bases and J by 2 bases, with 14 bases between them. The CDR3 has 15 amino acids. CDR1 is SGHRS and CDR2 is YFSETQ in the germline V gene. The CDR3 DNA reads TGCGCCAGCACCACACAATCCAGCAACACCGGGGAGCTGTTTTTT. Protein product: CASTTQSSNTGELFF.

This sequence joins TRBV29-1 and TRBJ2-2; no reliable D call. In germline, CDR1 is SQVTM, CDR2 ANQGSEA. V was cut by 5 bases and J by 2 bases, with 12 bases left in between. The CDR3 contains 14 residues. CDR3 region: CSVYGLGNTGELFF. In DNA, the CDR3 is TGCAGCGTTTATGGGCTCGGAAACACCGGGGAGCTGTTTTTT.

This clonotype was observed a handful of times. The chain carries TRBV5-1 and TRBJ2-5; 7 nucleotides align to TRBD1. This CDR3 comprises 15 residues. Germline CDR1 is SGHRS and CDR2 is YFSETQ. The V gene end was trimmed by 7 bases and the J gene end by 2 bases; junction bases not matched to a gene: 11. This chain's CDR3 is CASDLGGSTQETQYF. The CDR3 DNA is TGCGCCAGCGATCTAGGGGGCTCGACACAAGAGACCCAGTACTTC.

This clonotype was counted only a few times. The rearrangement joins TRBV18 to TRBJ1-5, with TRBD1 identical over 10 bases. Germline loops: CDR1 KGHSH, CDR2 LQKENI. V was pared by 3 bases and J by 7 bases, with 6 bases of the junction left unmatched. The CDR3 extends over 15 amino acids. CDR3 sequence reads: CASSPWDRGRQPQHF. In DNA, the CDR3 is TGTGCCAGCTCACCCTGGGACAGGGGAAGGCAGCCCCAGCATTTT.

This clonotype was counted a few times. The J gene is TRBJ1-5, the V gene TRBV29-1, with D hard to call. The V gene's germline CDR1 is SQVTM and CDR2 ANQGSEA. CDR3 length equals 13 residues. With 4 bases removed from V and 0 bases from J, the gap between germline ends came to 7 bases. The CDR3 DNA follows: TGCAGCGTTGCGGGATATAGCAATCAGCCCCAGCATTTT. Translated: CSVAGYSNQPQHF.

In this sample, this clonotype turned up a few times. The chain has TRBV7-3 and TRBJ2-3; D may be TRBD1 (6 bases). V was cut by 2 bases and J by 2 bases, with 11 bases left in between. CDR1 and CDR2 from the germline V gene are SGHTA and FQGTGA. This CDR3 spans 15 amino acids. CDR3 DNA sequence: TGTGCCAGCAGCTTACTGGGGGCCCTCACAGATACGCAGTATTTT. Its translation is CASSLLGALTDTQYF.

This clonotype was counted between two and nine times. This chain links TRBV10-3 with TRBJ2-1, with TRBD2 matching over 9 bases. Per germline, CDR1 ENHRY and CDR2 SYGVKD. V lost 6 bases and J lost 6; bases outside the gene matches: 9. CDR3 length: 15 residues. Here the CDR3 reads CAISKMAGGLNEQFF. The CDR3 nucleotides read TGTGCCATCAGCAAAATGGCGGGGGGGCTCAATGAGCAGTTCTTC.

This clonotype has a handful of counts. The CDR3 DNA reads as TGCAGTGCTAGAGACTCACGGACAGGCCCCTATGGCTACACCTTC. It translates to CSARDSRTGPYGYTF. The gene calls are TRBV20-1 and TRBJ1-2, with 7 positions matching TRBD1. Germline V CDR1 and CDR2: DFQATT, SNEGSKA (reference sequence). This CDR3 comprises 15 residues. V lost 0 bases, J lost 4 bases, and 8 bases stayed unmatched.

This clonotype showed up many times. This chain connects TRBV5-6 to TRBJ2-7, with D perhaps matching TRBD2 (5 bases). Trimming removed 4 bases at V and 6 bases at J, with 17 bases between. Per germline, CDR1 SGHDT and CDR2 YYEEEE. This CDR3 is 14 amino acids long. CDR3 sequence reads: CASSPTTGSGEQYF. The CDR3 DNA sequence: TGTGCCAGCAGCCCGACGACGGGGTCTGGCGAGCAGTACTTC. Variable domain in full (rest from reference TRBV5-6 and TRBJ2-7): DAGVTQSPTHLIKTRGQQVTLRCSPKSGHDTVSWYQQALGQGPQFIFQYYEEEERQRGNFPDRFSGHQFPNYSSELNVNALLLGDSALYLCASSPTTGSGEQYFGPGTRLTVT.